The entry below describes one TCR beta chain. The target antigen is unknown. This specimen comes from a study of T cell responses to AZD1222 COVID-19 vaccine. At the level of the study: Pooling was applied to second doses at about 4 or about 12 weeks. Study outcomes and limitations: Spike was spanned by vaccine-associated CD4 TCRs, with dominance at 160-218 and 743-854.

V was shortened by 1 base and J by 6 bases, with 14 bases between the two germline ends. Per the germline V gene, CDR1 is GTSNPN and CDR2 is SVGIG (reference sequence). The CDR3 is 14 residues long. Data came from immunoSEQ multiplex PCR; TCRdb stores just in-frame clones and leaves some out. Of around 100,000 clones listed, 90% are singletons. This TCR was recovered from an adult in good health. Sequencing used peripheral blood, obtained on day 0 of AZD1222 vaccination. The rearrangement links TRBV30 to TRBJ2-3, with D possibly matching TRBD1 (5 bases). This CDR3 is CAWSEGGPGDTQYF. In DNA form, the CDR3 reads TGTGCCTGGAGTGAAGGCGGTCCAGGGGATACGCAGTATTTT.